Given below is one T cell receptor beta chain in context. This sample was taken from a study of blood T cell repertoires in COVID-19. Germline assignment: CDR1 LGHDT and CDR2 YNNKEL (reference sequence). V dropped 1 base and J dropped 4 bases, with 10 bases sitting between them. The CDR3 contains 15 residues. As handled by the study authors: The authors estimated nucleated cell counts from reference gene primer amplification. The method was immunoSEQ multiplex PCR; TCRdb's version includes in-frame clones alone and lacks a portion of them. The V and J calls and the clone size are those of that table, but D and trimming were determined from the DNA. The sample lists under 200,000 clones, roughly 85% seen once, with roughly a fifth in the top ten.

Source material: peripheral blood. V gene TRBV3-1 (or the pseudogene TRBV3-2) combines with J gene TRBJ2-2; a possible D gene is TRBD1 (5 bases). The clonotype originates from a man aged 55-75 years with active or convalescent COVID-19. The chain's CDR3 is CASSQVQGATGELFF. CDR3 DNA sequence: TGTGCCAGCAGCCAAGTCCAGGGCGCCACCGGGGAGCTGTTTTTT.